This TCR beta chain was profiled in a study of blood T cell repertoires in COVID-19. Study-wide background: Acute and convalescent COVID-19 specimens originated in the United States, Italy and Spain.

This CDR3 is 14 amino acids long. V gave up 0 bases and J gave up 7 bases; unmatched junction bases: 5. In germline, CDR1 is SGHRS, CDR2 YFSETQ. Assay used: immunoSEQ multiplex PCR; TCRdb lists only in-frame clones, some missing. Among approximately 270,000 clones listed, roughly 88% were seen once. The TCR sequence derives from a woman aged 45-65 years who had recovered from COVID-19. The rearrangement links TRBV5-1 to TRBJ2-7, with TRBD1 matching 9 bases. Source material: PBMCs or T cells enriched from blood (not recorded which). CDR3 DNA sequence: TGCGCCAGCAGCTTGGGGACAGGGGCGGGAGAGCAGTACTTC. Translated: CASSLGTGAGEQYF.